This T cell receptor (beta chain) was captured by sequencing in a study of a mutant IDH1 vaccine in newly diagnosed glioma. TCRdb keeps only in-frame clones here, not all; method: immunoSEQ multiplex PCR. The sample contains about 88,000 clones, about four fifths of which appear only once. As regards this clone: Its antigen remains unidentified.

General study results and limits: The vaccine induced immune responses, and these occurred in more than 80% of patients.

The CDR3 is 14 amino acids. The V and J ends lost 2 bases and 12 bases respectively, with 14 bases between them. From germline, CDR1 is MNHEY and CDR2 SVGAGI. As to time point: baseline, week 1 (first vaccination visit). Treatment here: pre-vaccination baseline after standard-of-care therapy. The TCR comes from a man aged 35 to 55 with glioma. Some clones in this sample may be carry-over from other donors' samples. J is TRBJ1-6 and V is TRBV6-5, with TRBD1 as a possible D gene (6 bases). Here the sequenced sample was PBMCs, taken from a glioma patient treated with radiotherapy, temozolomide or both. CDR3 sequence reads: CASSYLGTPGPLHF. The CDR3, as DNA: TGTGCCAGCAGTTACCTAGGGACACCGGGACCCCTCCACTTT.